This paragraph reports one T cell receptor (beta chain). The antigen is unknown. The method was immunoSEQ multiplex PCR; TCRdb's version includes in-frame clones alone and lacks a portion of them. The sample lists about 120,000 clones, around 92% seen once, with over 0.25% in the top ten. This entry comes from a study of T cell repertoires and HLA-DP antigens. V lost 3 bases to trimming and J lost 10 bases, with 12 bases between them. There are 12 residues in the CDR3. In germline, CDR1 is MDHEN, CDR2 SYDVKM. The clonotype comes from a woman under 30 in good health and CMV-seronegative. The gene calls are TRBV28 and TRBJ1-2; no definite D call. The sample comprised CD4+ T cells from PBMCs. CDR3 sequence (DNA): TGTGCCAGCAGTTTCGCTATTGGAGACTACACCTTC. Translating gives CASSFAIGDYTF.